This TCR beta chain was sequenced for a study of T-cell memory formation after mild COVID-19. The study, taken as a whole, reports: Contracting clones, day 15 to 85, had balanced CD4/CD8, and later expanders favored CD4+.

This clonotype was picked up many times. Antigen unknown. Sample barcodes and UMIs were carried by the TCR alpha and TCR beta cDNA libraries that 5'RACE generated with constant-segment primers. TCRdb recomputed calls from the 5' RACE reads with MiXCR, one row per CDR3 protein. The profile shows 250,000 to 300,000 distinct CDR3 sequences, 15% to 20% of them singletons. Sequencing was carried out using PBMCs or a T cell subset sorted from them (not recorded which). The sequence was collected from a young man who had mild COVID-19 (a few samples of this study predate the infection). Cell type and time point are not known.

The CDR3 here is CASSLWLAGVTQYF. The DNA for the CDR3 is TGTGCCAGCAGCTTATGGCTAGCGGGGGTTACGCAGTATTTT. This chain uses TRBV7-2 with TRBJ2-3; 10 nucleotides match TRBD2. The length of the CDR3 is 14 residues. After removal of 2 bases from V and 8 bases from J, the junction contained 4 bases not matched to a gene. CDR1 is SGHTA, CDR2 FQGNSA, per germline.